Listed below are T cell receptor beta chains from one sample, sequenced in a study of a mutant IDH1 vaccine in newly diagnosed glioma. Clones were read by immunoSEQ multiplex PCR, and TCRdb kept only the in-frame ones, dropping some. The table has tens of thousands of clones, more than 70% seen once. The input for sequencing was peripheral blood mononuclear cells (PBMCs), taken from a glioma patient treated with radiotherapy, temozolomide or both. Source of these receptors: a woman aged 18 to 35 with glioma. Some clones in this sample may be carry-over from other donors' samples. The CDR3 runs from the conserved cysteine through the conserved F or W. The D gene is left open where the match is weak. Not every row has a clone size; where given, it reads once, few, many or a size class.

V: TRBV10-3
length: 14
size: NA
J: TRBJ1-2
D: NA
CDR3: CAISESPSGYGYTF
DNA: TGTGCCATCAGTGAGTCGCCGTCGGGCTATGGCTACACCTTC

V: TRBV4-1
length: 15
size: once
J: TRBJ1-3
D: NA
CDR3: CASSQDPGTGNTIYF
DNA: TGCGCCAGCAGCCAAGATCCAGGGACTGGAAACACCATATATTTT

V: TRBV6-5
length: 13
size: NA
J: TRBJ1-2
D: NA
CDR3: CASSYSRREEDTF
DNA: TGTGCCAGCAGTTACTCGAGGAGGGAGGAAGACACCTTC

V: TRBV5-6
length: 14
size: NA
J: TRBJ1-4
D: TRBD1
CDR3: CASSPTGRNEKLFF
DNA: TGTGCCAGCAGCCCGACAGGGCGTAATGAAAAACTGTTTTTT

V: TRBV4-1
length: 15
size: NA
J: TRBJ1-4
D: NA
CDR3: CASSHPEATNEKLFF
DNA: TGCGCCAGCAGCCACCCGGAGGCAACTAATGAAAAACTGTTTTTT

V: TRBV5-4
length: 13
size: NA
J: TRBJ2-3
D: NA
CDR3: CASSLERGDTQYF
DNA: TGTGCCAGCAGCTTGGAAAGGGGGGATACGCAGTATTTT

V: TRBV18
length: 16
size: few
J: TRBJ2-2
D: TRBD2
CDR3: CASSWGLAGNTGELFF
DNA: TGTGCCAGCTCGTGGGGACTAGCGGGGAACACCGGGGAGCTGTTTTTT

V: TRBV19
length: 13
size: NA
J: TRBJ1-1
D: NA
CDR3: CASSMYQDTEAFF
DNA: TGTGCCAGTAGTATGTATCAGGACACTGAAGCTTTCTTT

V: TRBV9
length: 16
size: once
J: TRBJ2-3
D: NA
CDR3: CASSTPTGGAIDTQYF
DNA: TGTGCCAGCAGCACCCCGACGGGGGGCGCTATAGATACGCAGTATTTT

V: TRBV5-1
length: 13
size: NA
J: TRBJ1-6
D: NA
CDR3: CASSLLGDSPLHF
DNA: TGCGCCAGCAGCTTGTTGGGTGATTCACCCCTCCACTTT

V: TRBV5-4
length: 16
size: NA
J: TRBJ2-3
D: TRBD2
CDR3: CASSLVLAGNGDTQYF
DNA: TGTGCCAGCAGCTTGGTTTTAGCGGGTAATGGAGATACGCAGTATTTT

V: TRBV14
length: 14
size: NA
J: TRBJ2-5
D: NA
CDR3: CASSQILGEETQYF
DNA: TGTGCCAGCAGCCAAATACTAGGAGAGGAGACCCAGTACTTC

V: TRBV6-5
length: 12
size: NA
J: TRBJ2-7
D: NA
CDR3: CASGARINEQYF
DNA: TGTGCCAGCGGGGCTAGAATTAACGAGCAGTACTTC

V: TRBV5-4
length: 18
size: few
J: TRBJ2-1
D: TRBD2
CDR3: CASSLGVPLAGASNEQFF
DNA: TGTGCCAGCAGCTTGGGGGTCCCACTAGCGGGAGCGAGCAATGAGCAGTTCTTC

V: TRBV5-5
length: 12
size: NA
J: TRBJ2-4
D: TRBD2
CDR3: CASRPSGGPEYF
DNA: TGTGCCAGCAGACCGAGCGGGGGGCCCGAGTACTTC

V: TRBV7-3
length: 14
size: NA
J: TRBJ2-1
D: TRBD2
CDR3: CASSLAGALGEQFF
DNA: TGTGCCAGCAGCCTAGCGGGGGCGCTCGGTGAGCAGTTCTTC

V: TRBV6-5
length: 13
size: NA
J: TRBJ2-7
D: NA
CDR3: CASSYTGTYEQYF
DNA: TGTGCCAGCAGTTATACGGGGACCTACGAGCAGTACTTC

V: TRBV11-3
length: 14
size: NA
J: TRBJ2-7
D: TRBD1
CDR3: CASSAQGQSYEQYF
DNA: TGTGCCAGCAGCGCTCAGGGACAGTCCTACGAGCAGTACTTC